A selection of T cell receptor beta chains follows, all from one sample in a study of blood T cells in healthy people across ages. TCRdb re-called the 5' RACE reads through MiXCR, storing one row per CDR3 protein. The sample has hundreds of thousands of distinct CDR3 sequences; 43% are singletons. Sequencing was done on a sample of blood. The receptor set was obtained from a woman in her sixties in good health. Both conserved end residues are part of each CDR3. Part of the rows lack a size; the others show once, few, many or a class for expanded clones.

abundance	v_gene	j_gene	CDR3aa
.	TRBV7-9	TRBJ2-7	CASSLDVPSEQYF
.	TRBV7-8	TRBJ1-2	CASSNPGAVYGYTF
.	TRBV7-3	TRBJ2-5	CASSVGTSGAQYF
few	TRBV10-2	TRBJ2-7	CASRSGGHSYEQYF
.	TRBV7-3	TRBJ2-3	CASSRGLAGVGRTDTQYF
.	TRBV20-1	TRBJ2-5	CSARGMVGGPLGTQYF
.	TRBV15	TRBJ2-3	CATSRSPSGGADTQYF
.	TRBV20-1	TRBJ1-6	CSARMDRGNSPLHF
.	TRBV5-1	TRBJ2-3	CASSSPLMGGSLTDTQYF
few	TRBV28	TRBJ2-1	CASSTGSDSYNEQFF
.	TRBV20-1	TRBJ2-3	CSDGDTQYF
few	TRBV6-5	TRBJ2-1	CASSYAGFNEQFF
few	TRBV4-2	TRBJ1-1	CASAWGQGEAFF
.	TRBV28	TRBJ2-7	CASSYKPYEQYF
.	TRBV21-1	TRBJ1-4	CASSGGQPTVRLFF
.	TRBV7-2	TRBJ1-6	CASSLNRVGNPPLHF
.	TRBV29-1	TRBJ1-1	CSVENERSAFF
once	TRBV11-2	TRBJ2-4	CASSLVAWYLGVAKNIQYF
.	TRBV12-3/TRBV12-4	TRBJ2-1	CATTGGGSRNEQFF
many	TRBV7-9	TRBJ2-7	CASSSPAHEQYF
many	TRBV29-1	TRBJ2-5	CSVEGRGETQYF
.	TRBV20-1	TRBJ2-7	CSAGTGKNEQYF
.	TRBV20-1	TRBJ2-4	CSARDWQGKNIQYF
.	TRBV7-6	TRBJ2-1	CASSPSVAATLGNEQFF
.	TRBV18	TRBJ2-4	CASSPPVAGVSNIQYF
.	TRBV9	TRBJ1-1	CASSTRRDTEAFF
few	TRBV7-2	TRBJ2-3	CASSLVGGDLQYF
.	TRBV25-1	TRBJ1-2	CASSPTPGTKGGYTF
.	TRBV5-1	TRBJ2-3	CASSFWTSKTDTQYF
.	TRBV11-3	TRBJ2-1	CASSSRTGEGDEQFF
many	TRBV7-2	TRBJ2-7	CASSLSGTNYEQYF
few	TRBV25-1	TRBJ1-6	CASSETFGGTANSPLHF
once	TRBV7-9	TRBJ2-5	CASSLAVSGNEQYF
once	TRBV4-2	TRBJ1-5	CASSQRDRANQPQHF
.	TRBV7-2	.	CASSLVGGKSVGEQYF
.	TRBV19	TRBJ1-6	CASSIGDSPLHF
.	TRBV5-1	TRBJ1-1	CASKRSLNTEAFF
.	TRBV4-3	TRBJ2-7	CASSQERTGGAEQYF
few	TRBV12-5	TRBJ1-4	CASGPGTGVEKLFF
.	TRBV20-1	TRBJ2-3	CSASRSGASPATQYF
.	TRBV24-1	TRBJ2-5	CATSDRDSQETQYF
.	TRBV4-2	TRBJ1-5	CASSPARGEPQHF
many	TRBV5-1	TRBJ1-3	CASSGANSGNTIYF
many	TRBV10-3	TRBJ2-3	CAISETGISDTQYF
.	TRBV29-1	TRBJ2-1	CSGHSGGFYNEQFF
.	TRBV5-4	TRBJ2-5	CASSSRYLGTQYF
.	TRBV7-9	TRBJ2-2	CASSRPGEVTGELFF
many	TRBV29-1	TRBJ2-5	CSVEGRQETQYF
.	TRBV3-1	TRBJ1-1	CASSQGIGWATEAFF
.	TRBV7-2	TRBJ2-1	CVSAPGRGSNEQFF
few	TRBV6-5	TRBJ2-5	CASSYSGLAGVETQYF
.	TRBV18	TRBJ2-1	CASSRQTGTPETQFF
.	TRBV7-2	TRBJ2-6	CATGQGADGANVLTF
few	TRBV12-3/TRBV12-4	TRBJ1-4	CASTHMAEKLFF
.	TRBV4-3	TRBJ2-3	CASGQDVVGTQYF
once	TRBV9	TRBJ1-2	CASQRDGNYGYTF
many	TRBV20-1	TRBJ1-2	CSARDTGSYGYTF